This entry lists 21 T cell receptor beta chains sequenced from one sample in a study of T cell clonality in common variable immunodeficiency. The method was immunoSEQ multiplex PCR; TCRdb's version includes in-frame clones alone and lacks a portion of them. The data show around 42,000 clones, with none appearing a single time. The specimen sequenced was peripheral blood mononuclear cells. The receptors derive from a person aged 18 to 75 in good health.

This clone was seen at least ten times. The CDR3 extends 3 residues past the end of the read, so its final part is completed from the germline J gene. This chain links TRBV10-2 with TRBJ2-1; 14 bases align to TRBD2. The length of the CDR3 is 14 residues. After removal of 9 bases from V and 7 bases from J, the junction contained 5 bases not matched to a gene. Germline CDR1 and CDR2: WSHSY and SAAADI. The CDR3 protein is CASGGTSGRNEQFF. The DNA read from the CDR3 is TGCGCCAGTGGGGGGACTAGCGGGAGAAATGAG.

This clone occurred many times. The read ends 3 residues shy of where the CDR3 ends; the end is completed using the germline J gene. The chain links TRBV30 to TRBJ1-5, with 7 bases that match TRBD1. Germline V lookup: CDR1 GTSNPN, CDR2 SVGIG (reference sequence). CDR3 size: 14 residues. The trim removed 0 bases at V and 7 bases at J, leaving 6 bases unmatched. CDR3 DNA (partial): TGTGCCTGGAGTGTAGGGGGCGCTTCCCAGCCC. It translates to CAWSVGGASQP. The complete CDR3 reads CAWSVGGASQPQHF.

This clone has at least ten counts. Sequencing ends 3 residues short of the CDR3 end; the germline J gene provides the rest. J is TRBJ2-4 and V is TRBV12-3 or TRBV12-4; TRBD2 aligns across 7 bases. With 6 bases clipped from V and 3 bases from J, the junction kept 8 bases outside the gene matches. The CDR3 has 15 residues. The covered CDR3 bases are TGTGCCAGCAGAAACAGCGGGACCGGCAAAAACATT. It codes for CASRNSGTGKNI. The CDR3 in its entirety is CASRNSGTGKNIQYF.

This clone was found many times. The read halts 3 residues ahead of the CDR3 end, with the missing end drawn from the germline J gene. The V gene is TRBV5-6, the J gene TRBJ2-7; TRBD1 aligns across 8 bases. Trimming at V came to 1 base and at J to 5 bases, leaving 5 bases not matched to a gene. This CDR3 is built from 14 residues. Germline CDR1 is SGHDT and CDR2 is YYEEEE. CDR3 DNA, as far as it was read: TGTGCCAGCAGCTTGTCCGGACAGGGCCACGAG. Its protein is CASSLSGQGHE. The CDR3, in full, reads CASSLSGQGHEQYF.

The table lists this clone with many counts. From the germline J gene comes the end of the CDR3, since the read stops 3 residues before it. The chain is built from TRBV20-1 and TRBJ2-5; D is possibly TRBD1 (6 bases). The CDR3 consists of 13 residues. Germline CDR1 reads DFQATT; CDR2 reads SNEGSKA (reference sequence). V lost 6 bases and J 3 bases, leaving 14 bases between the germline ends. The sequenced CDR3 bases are TGCAGTGCCTACAGGGCTGGAAAAGAGACC. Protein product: CSAYRAGKET. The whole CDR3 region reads CSAYRAGKETQYF.

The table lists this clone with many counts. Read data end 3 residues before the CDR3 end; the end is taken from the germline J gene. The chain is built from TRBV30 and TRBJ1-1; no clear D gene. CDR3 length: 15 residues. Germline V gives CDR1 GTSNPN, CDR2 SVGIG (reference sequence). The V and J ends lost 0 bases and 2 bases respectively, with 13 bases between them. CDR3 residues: CAWSVRGILNTEAFF. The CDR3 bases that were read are TGTGCCTGGAGTGTACGGGGAATTCTTAACACTGAA.

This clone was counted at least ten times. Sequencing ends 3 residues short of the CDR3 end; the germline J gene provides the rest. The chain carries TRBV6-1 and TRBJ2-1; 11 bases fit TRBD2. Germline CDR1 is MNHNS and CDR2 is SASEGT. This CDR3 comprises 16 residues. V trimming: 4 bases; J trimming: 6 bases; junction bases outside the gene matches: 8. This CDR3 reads CASSGATSGRPNEQFF. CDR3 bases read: TGTGCCAGCAGTGGCGCCACTAGCGGGAGACCCAATGAG.

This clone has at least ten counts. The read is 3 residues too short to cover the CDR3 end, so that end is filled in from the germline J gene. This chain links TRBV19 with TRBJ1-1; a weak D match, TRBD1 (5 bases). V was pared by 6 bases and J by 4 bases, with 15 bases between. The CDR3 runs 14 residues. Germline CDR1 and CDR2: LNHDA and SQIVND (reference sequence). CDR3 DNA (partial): TGTGCCAGTAGCCGACGGGGGGTAAGCACTGAA. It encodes CASSRRGVSTE. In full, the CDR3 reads CASSRRGVSTEAFF.

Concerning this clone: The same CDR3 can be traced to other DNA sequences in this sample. Here the CDR3 reads CASRDRVSNEKLFF. The sequenced part of the CDR3 DNA is TGTGCCAGCAGGGACAGGGTATCTAATGAAAAA. The chain combines TRBV2 with TRBJ1-4; the match to TRBD1 covers 8 bases. The read finishes 3 residues shy of the CDR3 end, and the germline J gene is used to complete it. Germline CDR1 reads SNHLY; CDR2 reads FYNNEI. The CDR3 covers 14 residues. V shed 6 bases, J shed 3 bases, and the junction held 3 bases outside the gene matches.

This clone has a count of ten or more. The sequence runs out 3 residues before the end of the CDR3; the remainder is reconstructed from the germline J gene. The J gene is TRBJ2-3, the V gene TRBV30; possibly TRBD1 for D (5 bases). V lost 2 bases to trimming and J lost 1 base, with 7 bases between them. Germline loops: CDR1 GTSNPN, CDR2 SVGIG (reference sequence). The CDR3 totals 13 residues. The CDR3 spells CAWSLTGTDTQYF. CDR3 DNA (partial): TGTGCCTGGAGTTTGACAGGCACAGATACG.

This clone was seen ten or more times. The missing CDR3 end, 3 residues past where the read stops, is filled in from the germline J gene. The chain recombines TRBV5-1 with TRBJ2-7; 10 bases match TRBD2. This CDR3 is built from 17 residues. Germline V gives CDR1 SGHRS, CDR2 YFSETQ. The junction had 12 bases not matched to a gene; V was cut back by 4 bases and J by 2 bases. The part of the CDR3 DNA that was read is TGCGCCAGCAGCCCCACTGTAACTAGCGGGACCCCCTACGAG. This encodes CASSPTVTSGTPYE. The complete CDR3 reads CASSPTVTSGTPYEQYF.

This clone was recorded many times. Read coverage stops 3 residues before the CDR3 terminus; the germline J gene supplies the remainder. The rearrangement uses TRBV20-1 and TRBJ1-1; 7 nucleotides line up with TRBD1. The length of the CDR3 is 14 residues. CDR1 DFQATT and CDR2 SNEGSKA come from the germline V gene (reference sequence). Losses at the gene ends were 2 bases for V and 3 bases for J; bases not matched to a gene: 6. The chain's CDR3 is CSARRGQSDTEAFF. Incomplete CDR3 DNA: TGCAGTGCTAGAAGGGGACAGTCTGACACTGAA.

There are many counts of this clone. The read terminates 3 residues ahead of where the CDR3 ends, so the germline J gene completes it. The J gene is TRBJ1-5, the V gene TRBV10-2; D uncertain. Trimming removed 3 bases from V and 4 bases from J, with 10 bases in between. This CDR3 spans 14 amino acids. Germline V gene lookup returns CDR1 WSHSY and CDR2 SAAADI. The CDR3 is CASSDGQINQPQHF. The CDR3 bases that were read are TGCGCCAGCAGTGATGGTCAGATAAATCAGCCC.

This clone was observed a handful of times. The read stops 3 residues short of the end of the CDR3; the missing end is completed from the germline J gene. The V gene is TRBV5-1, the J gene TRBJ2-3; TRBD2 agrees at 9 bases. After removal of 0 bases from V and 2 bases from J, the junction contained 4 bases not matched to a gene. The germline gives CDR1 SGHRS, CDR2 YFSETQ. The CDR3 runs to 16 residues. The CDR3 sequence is CASSLVAGGITDTQYF. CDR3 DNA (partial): TGCGCCAGCAGCTTGGTTGCGGGGGGGATCACAGATACG.

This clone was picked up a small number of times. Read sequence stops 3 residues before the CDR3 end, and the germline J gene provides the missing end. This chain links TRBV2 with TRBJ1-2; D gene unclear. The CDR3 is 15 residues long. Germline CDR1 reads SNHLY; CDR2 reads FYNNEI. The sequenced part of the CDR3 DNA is TGTGCCAGCAGTGTCGGGTTCTACCCTACCAATGAC. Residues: CASSVGFYPTND. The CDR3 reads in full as CASSVGFYPTNDYTF.

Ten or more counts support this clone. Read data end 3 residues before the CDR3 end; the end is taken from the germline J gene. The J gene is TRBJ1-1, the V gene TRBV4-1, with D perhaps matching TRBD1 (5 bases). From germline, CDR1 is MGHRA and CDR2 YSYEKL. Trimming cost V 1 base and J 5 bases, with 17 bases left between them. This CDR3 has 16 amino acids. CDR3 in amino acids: CASSQGSRRGGTEAFF. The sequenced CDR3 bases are TGCGCCAGCAGCCAAGGTTCGCGACGGGGGGGGACTGAA.

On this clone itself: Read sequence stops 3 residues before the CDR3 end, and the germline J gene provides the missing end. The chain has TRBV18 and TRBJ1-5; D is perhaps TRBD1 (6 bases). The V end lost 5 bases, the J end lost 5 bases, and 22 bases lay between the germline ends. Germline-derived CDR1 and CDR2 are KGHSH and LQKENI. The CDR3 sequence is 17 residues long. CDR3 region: CASSSNTWGQGHQPQHF. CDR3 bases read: TGTGCCAGCTCATCAAATACGTGGGGGCAGGGACATCAGCCC. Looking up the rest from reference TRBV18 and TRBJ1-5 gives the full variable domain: NAGVMQNPRHLVRRRGQEARLRCSPMKGHSHVYWYRQLPEEGLKFMVYLQKENIIDESGMPKERFSAEFPKEGPSILRIQQVVRGDSAAYFCASSSNTWGQGHQPQHFGDGTRLSIL.

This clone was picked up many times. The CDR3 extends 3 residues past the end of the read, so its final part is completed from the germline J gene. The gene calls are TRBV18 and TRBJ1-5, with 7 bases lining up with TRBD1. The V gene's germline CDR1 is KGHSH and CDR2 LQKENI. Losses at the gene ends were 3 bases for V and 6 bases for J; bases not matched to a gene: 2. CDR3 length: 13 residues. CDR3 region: CASSPQGGQPQHF. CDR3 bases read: TGTGCCAGCTCACCGCAGGGGGGTCAGCCC.

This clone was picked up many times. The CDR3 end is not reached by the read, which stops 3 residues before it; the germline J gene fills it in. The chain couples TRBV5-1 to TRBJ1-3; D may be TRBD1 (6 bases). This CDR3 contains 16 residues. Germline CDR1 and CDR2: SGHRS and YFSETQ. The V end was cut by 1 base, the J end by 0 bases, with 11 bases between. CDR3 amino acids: CASSLLPGASGNTIYF. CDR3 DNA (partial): TGCGCCAGCAGCTTGTTACCAGGGGCCTCTGGAAACACC.

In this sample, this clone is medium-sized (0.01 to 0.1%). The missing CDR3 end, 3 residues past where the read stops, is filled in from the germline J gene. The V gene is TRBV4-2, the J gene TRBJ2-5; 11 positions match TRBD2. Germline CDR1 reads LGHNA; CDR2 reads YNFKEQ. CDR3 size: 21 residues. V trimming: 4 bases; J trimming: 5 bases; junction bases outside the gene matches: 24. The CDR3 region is CASSPASGNSGRAFAGETQYF. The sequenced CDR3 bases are TGTGCCAGCAGCCCGGCCTCGGGGAATAGCGGGAGGGCCTTTGCAGGGGAGACC.

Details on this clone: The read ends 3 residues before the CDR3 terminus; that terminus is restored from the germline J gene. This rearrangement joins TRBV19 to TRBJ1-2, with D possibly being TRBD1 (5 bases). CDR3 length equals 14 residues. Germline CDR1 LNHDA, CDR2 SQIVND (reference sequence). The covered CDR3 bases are TGTGCCAGTAATGAGGACACTAGCTCCTACGAC. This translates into CASNEDTSSYD. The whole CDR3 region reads CASNEDTSSYDYTF. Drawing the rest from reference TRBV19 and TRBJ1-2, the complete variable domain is DGGITQSPKYLFRKEGQNVTLSCEQNLNHDAMYWYRQDPGQGLRLIYYSQIVNDFQKGDIAEGYSVSREKKESFPLTVTSAQKNPTAFYLCASNEDTSSYDYTFGSGTRLTVV.